A single sample is the source of the 21 T cell receptor beta chains below, sequenced in a study of T cells in Graves' hyperthyroidism and ophthalmopathy. What was amplified from RNA transcripts were TCR beta CDR3 regions. Researchers ran a first-round RT-PCR on the TCR CDR3 using the HTBI primer set. One entry per CDR3 protein, called by TCRdb with MiXCR from the multiplex PCR reads. The sample yields a few hundred thousand distinct CDR3 sequences, 17% seen once. Input material: blood. All receptors derive from a woman between 18 and 30 years old with Graves' ophthalmopathy.

This clonotype has just a few counts. The chain employs TRBV7-6 and TRBJ2-2, with D unresolved. Trimming took 5 bases from V and 6 from J, leaving 10 bases between them. Germline values: CDR1 SGHVS, CDR2 FNYEAQ. The CDR3 has 13 residues. CDR3 nucleotides: TGTGCCAGCAGCGTTTCGGCTTCCGGGGAGCTGTTTTTT. The encoded protein is CASSVSASGELFF. The complete variable domain, with remaining parts taken from reference TRBV7-6 and TRBJ2-2, reads GAGVSQSPRYKVTKRGQDVALRCDPISGHVSLYWYRQALGQGPEFLTYFNYEAQQDKSGLPNDRFSAERPEGSISTLTIQRTEQRDSAMYRCASSVSASGELFFGEGSRLTVL.

The chain combines TRBV29-1 with TRBJ2-1; D is unresolved. This CDR3 is built from 12 residues. Germline assignment: CDR1 SQVTM and CDR2 ANQGSEA. V lost 3 bases, J lost 1 base, and 4 bases lay in between. The CDR3 coding sequence is TGCAGCGTTGACCCTTCCTACAATGAGCAGTTCTTC. Residues: CSVDPSYNEQFF.

The chain has TRBV20-1 and TRBJ2-1; no definite D call. V was shortened by 5 bases and J by 4 bases, with 12 bases between the two germline ends. CDR1 is DFQATT, CDR2 SNEGSKA, per germline (reference sequence). The CDR3 contains 13 residues. CDR3 protein: CSAAGSEYNEQFF. DNA for the CDR3: TGCAGTGCTGCCGGGTCCGAATACAATGAGCAGTTCTTC.

Concerning this clonotype itself: A much larger clone lies one base from this, so it may be a read error. The genes are TRBV18 and TRBJ1-1; possible D gene TRBD1, 5 bases. V shed 2 bases and J shed 1 base, with 17 bases lying between them. CDR1 and CDR2 from the germline V gene are KGHSH and LQKENI. The CDR3 runs 17 residues. The DNA of the CDR3 is TGTGCCAGCTCACCATGGGGACCTCGAGAGGCGAACACTGAAGCTTTCTTT. Protein: CASSPWGPREANTEAFF.

This clonotype was seen repeatedly, ten times or more. The chain has TRBV6-1 and TRBJ1-1; D is uncertain. Trimming shortened V by 5 bases and J by 1 base, and 8 bases separated the two germline ends. Germline CDR1 and CDR2: MNHNS and SASEGT. The CDR3 is 13 residues long. CDR3 bases: TGTGCCAGCAGTCGGGAGGAGAACACTGAAGCTTTCTTT. Its protein is CASSREENTEAFF.

This clonotype was counted only a few times. The chain is built from TRBV28 and TRBJ1-1; unclear D gene. The germline V gene has CDR1 MDHEN and CDR2 SYDVKM. The CDR3 is 15 residues long. The V end was cut by 1 base, the J end by 0 bases, with 9 bases between. The DNA of the CDR3 is TGTGCCAGCAGTTTATCACCCGTCCTGAACACTGAAGCTTTCTTT. It codes for CASSLSPVLNTEAFF. Drawing the rest from reference TRBV28 and TRBJ1-1, the complete variable domain is DVKVTQSSRYLVKRTGEKVFLECVQDMDHENMFWYRQDPGLGLRLIYFSYDVKMKEKGDIPEGYSVSREKKERFSLILESASTNQTSMYLCASSLSPVLNTEAFFGQGTRLTVV.

This clonotype was picked up many times. The chain is built from TRBV6-1 and TRBJ1-1; D is perhaps TRBD1 (6 bases). The CDR3 spans 13 residues. CDR1 and CDR2 from the germline V gene are MNHNS and SASEGT. The V end was cut by 5 bases, the J end by 9 bases, with 16 bases between. The CDR3 region is CASSSIGGGKAFF. DNA for the CDR3: TGTGCCAGCAGTTCCATAGGGGGTGGGAAAGCTTTCTTT.

The V and J genes are TRBV14 and TRBJ2-7; no reliable D call. V lost 0 bases and J lost 0, with 12 bases in between. The CDR3 spans 16 residues. Germline V gene sequence: CDR1 SGHDN, CDR2 FVKESK. Here the CDR3 DNA reads TGTGCCAGCAGCCAAGATCGTAACATCAGCTCCTACGAGCAGTACTTC. It translates to CASSQDRNISSYEQYF.

The rearrangement uses TRBV15 and TRBJ1-2; no definite D call. Germline V gene lookup returns CDR1 LNHNV and CDR2 YYDKDF (reference sequence). The V end lost 3 bases, the J end lost 5 bases, and 25 bases lay between the germline ends. The CDR3 has 18 amino acids. This chain's CDR3 is CATSRTYGEDEFSYGYTF. CDR3 bases: TGTGCCACCAGCAGGACATACGGGGAGGACGAATTTAGTTATGGCTACACCTTC.

This clonotype occurred many times. The chain joins TRBV6-2 or TRBV6-3 to TRBJ1-6; TRBD1 is a possible D gene (5 bases). Germline CDR1 MNHEY, CDR2 SVGEGT. V dropped 6 bases and J dropped 10 bases, with 13 bases sitting between them. The CDR3 runs 13 residues. The CDR3 loop is CASSPGRESPLHF. CDR3 DNA: TGTGCCAGCAGCCCAGGGAGGGAATCACCCCTCCACTTT.

This clonotype came up many times. The chain links TRBV20-1 to TRBJ2-3; 11 bases line up with TRBD2. Germline V gives CDR1 DFQATT, CDR2 SNEGSKA (reference sequence). The length of the CDR3 is 15 residues. V lost 6 bases, J lost 5 bases, and 10 bases stayed unmatched. CDR3 protein: CSAPSTSGSLDTQYF. DNA of the CDR3: TGCAGTGCGCCCTCCACTAGCGGGAGTTTAGATACGCAGTATTTT.

This rearrangement joins TRBV30 to TRBJ2-2, with a possible D match to TRBD2 (7 bases). V lost 0 bases to trimming and J lost 6 bases, with 17 bases between them. The length of the CDR3 is 16 residues. Germline V CDR1 and CDR2: GTSNPN, SVGIG (reference sequence). CDR3 DNA sequence: TGTGCCTGGAGTGTAAAGGGGGGGGGCCGCCCCGGGGAGCTGTTTTTT. Protein sequence: CAWSVKGGGRPGELFF.

Concerning this clonotype: A read error is possible here, since a much larger clone lies one base away. The chain couples TRBV7-2 to TRBJ2-1; TRBD2 aligns across 8 bases. The J call may be mistaken, given a closer DNA end match to TRBJ2-7. From germline, CDR1 is SGHTA and CDR2 FQGNSA. CDR3 size: 15 residues. DNA for the CDR3: TGTGCCAGCAGCCCAAGCCAGGGACTAGTCTATGAGCAGTACTTC. Translating it yields CASSPSQGLVYEQYF.

This clonotype was observed many times. The V and J genes are TRBV11-2 and TRBJ2-3; D perhaps matches TRBD2 (5 bases). The CDR3 loop spans 15 amino acids. From germline, CDR1 is SGHAT and CDR2 FQNNGV. Trimming shortened V by 6 bases and J by 4 bases, and 17 bases separated the two germline ends. This chain's CDR3 is CASRSTEGLSDTQYF. As DNA, the CDR3 is TGTGCCAGCAGATCGACCGAGGGCCTGTCAGATACGCAGTATTTT.

This chain uses TRBV4-2 with TRBJ1-5; maybe TRBD1 (6 bases). Trimming pared 1 base from V and 4 bases from J, leaving 11 bases between. Germline V gene sequence: CDR1 LGHNA, CDR2 YNFKEQ. CDR3 length equals 15 residues. CDR3 DNA sequence: TGTGCCAGCAGCCAAGCCGACAGGAGGAATCAGCCCCAGCATTTT. Translating gives CASSQADRRNQPQHF.

As DNA, the CDR3 is TGTGCCAGCAGACGGGGGACCGGGGAGCTGTTTTTT. Its translation is CASRRGTGELFF. The chain couples TRBV6-2 or TRBV6-3 to TRBJ2-2; TRBD2 is a possible D gene (6 bases). Germline lookup yields CDR1 MNHEY and CDR2 SVGEGT. The CDR3 has 12 residues. V gave up 6 bases and J gave up 5 bases, with 7 bases separating them.

The V gene is TRBV6-2 or TRBV6-3, the J gene TRBJ2-7, with no clear D. The CDR3 length is 12 residues. Germline CDR1 MNHEY, CDR2 SVGEGT. Trimming removed 8 bases from V and 2 bases from J, with 10 bases in between. CDR3 sequence: CASRARAYEQYF. CDR3 bases: TGTGCCAGCCGGGCCCGAGCCTACGAGCAGTACTTC.

The chain carries TRBV6-2 or TRBV6-3 and TRBJ2-2; 7 bases line up with TRBD2. V lost 1 base, J lost 9 bases, and 5 bases stayed unmatched. The length of the CDR3 is 14 residues. Per germline, CDR1 MNHEY and CDR2 SVGEGT. For the CDR3, the DNA is TGTGCCAGCAGTTACTGGGGGGGGAGGAGGGAGCTGTTTTTT. It translates to CASSYWGGRRELFF.

This clonotype has more than one count but fewer than ten. J is TRBJ1-2 and V is TRBV20-1, with a tentative D call TRBD1 (5 bases). The CDR3 runs 13 residues. Per germline, CDR1 DFQATT and CDR2 SNEGSKA (reference sequence). Trimming pared 6 bases from V and 3 bases from J, leaving 14 bases between. In DNA, the CDR3 is TGCAGTGCCGGCAAAGGGGTCGACTATGGCTACACCTTC. Protein: CSAGKGVDYGYTF.

With respect to this clonotype: Since a much larger clone is just one base distant, this may be a read error. This rearrangement joins TRBV10-3 to TRBJ2-5, with D possibly TRBD1 on 7 matching bases. V gave up 10 bases and J gave up 9 bases, with 21 bases separating them. CDR3 length: 13 residues. CDR1 and CDR2 (germline): ENHRY, SYGVKD. The CDR3 region is CASRGSPGEAQYF. The DNA for the CDR3 is TGTGCCAGCAGGGGGTCCCCCGGGGAGGCCCAGTACTTC.

The DNA for the CDR3 is TGTGCCAGCAGCCCCCCCGGGGGGGTTGAGACCCAGTACTTC. Translation gives CASSPPGGVETQYF. V and J are TRBV3-1 and TRBJ2-5; 8 bases align to TRBD2. V lost 4 bases to trimming and J lost 5 bases; unmatched junction nucleotides: 6. The CDR3 sequence is 14 residues long. Per germline, CDR1 LGHDT and CDR2 YNNKEL (reference sequence).